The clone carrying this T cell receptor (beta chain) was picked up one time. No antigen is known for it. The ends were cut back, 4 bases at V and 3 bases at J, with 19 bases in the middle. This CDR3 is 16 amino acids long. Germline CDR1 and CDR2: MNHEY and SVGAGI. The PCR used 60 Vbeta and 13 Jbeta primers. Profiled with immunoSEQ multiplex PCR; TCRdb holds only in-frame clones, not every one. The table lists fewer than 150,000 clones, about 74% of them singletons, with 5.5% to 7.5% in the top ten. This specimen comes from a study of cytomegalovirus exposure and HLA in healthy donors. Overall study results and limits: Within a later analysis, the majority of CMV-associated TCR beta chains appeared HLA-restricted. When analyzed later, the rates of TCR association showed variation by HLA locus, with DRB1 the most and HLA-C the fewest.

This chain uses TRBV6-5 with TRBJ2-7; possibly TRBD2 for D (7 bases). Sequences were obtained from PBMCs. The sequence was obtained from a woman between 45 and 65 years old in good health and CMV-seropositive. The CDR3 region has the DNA TGTGCCAGCAGTTTAGGGGGGGGGCTAGGAGGCTACGAGCAGTACTTC. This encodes CASSLGGGLGGYEQYF.